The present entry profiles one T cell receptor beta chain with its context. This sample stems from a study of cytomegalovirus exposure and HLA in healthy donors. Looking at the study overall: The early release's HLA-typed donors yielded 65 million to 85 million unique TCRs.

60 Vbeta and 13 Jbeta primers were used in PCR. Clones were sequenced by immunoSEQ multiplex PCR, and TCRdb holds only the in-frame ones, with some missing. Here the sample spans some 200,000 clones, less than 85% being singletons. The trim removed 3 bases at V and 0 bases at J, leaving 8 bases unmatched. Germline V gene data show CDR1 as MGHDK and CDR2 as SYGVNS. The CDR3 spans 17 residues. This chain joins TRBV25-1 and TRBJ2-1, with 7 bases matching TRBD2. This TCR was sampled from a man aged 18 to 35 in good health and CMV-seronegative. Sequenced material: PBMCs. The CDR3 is CASSEPLREASYNEQFF. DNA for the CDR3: TGTGCCAGCAGTGAGCCCCTCCGGGAGGCCTCCTACAATGAGCAGTTCTTC.